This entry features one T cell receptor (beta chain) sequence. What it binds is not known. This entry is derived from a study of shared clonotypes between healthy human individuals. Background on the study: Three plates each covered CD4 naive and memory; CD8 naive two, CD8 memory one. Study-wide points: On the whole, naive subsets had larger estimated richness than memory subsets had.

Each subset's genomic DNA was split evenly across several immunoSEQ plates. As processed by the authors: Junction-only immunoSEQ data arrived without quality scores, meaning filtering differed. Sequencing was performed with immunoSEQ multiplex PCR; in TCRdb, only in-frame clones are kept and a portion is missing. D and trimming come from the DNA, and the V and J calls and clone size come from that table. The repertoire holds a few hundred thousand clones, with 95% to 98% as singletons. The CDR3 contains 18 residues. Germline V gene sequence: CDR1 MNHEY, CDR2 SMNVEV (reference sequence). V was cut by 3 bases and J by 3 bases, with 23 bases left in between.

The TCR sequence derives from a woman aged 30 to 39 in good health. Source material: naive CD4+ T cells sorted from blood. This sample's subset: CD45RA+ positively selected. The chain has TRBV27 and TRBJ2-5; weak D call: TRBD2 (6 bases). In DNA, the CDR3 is TGTGCCAGCAGTTTTACGGGACTTCGGGGGTTTCAGAAAGAGACCCAGTACTTC. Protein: CASSFTGLRGFQKETQYF.